A selection of T cell receptor beta chains follows, all from one sample in a study of blood T cell repertoires in COVID-19. Measured with immunoSEQ multiplex PCR; TCRdb has only the in-frame clones, and not every one. The sample has around 250,000 clones; 65% to 85% are singletons. Sequencing input: peripheral blood. The receptors originated from a man older than 75 with acute or convalescent COVID-19. CDR3s include the opening cysteine and the closing phenylalanine or tryptophan. The order of the fields is CDR3 DNA, CDR3 protein, clone size, J gene, D gene, V gene. A D gene is named only where the DNA matches it firmly. Size values are once, few and many counts, or a class for expanded clones, and some rows have none.

CDR3 DNA: TGTGCCAGTAGTATAGTCGCCGGTAACACCGGGGAGCTGTTTTTT; CDR3 protein: CASSIVAGNTGELFF; clone size: .; J gene: TRBJ2-2; D gene: .; V gene: TRBV19
CDR3 DNA: TGTGCCATCAGTGAGGGGGGGACTAGTATTACAGATACGCAGTATTTT; CDR3 protein: CAISEGGTSITDTQYF; clone size: .; J gene: TRBJ2-3; D gene: TRBD2; V gene: TRBV10-3
CDR3 DNA: TGTGCCAGCAGTGAGCGGGCCCGAGGCCCAGATACGCAGTATTTT; CDR3 protein: CASSERARGPDTQYF; clone size: .; J gene: TRBJ2-3; D gene: .; V gene: TRBV6-1
CDR3 DNA: TGCGCCAGCAGCCAAGGACCGGGGGGGACCCAGTACTTC; CDR3 protein: CASSQGPGGTQYF; clone size: .; J gene: TRBJ2-5; D gene: TRBD2; V gene: TRBV5-1
CDR3 DNA: TGTGCCAGCAGTTACGGTGGAGCGAAGGTACCGTACGAGCAGTACTTC; CDR3 protein: CASSYGGAKVPYEQYF; clone size: .; J gene: TRBJ2-7; D gene: .; V gene: TRBV6-2/TRBV6-3
CDR3 DNA: TGTGCCAGCAGTGAGTCAGGGACTGGAAACACCATATATTTT; CDR3 protein: CASSESGTGNTIYF; clone size: .; J gene: TRBJ1-3; D gene: .; V gene: TRBV25-1
CDR3 DNA: TGTGCCAGCAGCTTAGGTGCGGGCGGTTATGGCTACACCTTC; CDR3 protein: CASSLGAGGYGYTF; clone size: .; J gene: TRBJ1-2; D gene: .; V gene: TRBV7-6
CDR3 DNA: TGCGCCAGCAGCCCGACAGGGCAAGAGACCCAGTACTTC; CDR3 protein: CASSPTGQETQYF; clone size: .; J gene: TRBJ2-5; D gene: TRBD1; V gene: TRBV5-1
CDR3 DNA: TGTGCCAGCAGCCCTGGTCCCACGGCCATATATTTT; CDR3 protein: CASSPGPTAIYF; clone size: .; J gene: TRBJ1-3; D gene: .; V gene: TRBV7-9
CDR3 DNA: TGTGCCAGCAGTTACACAGGGGGCCTCTCCTACGAGCAGTACTTC; CDR3 protein: CASSYTGGLSYEQYF; clone size: .; J gene: TRBJ2-7; D gene: TRBD1; V gene: TRBV6-5
CDR3 DNA: TGTGCCACCAGCCCTCGAGGGACAGTCGACAATGAGCAGTTCTTC; CDR3 protein: CATSPRGTVDNEQFF; clone size: .; J gene: TRBJ2-1; D gene: TRBD1; V gene: TRBV24-1
CDR3 DNA: TGTGCCACCAGTGATCCAGCGGACGCTATCGATGAGCAGTTCTTC; CDR3 protein: CATSDPADAIDEQFF; clone size: .; J gene: TRBJ2-1; D gene: .; V gene: TRBV24-1
CDR3 DNA: TGCGCCAGCAGCCACGGGACTGAGCGGGAGACCCAGTACTTC; CDR3 protein: CASSHGTERETQYF; clone size: .; J gene: TRBJ2-5; D gene: .; V gene: TRBV5-1
CDR3 DNA: TGTGCCAGCAGCTTAGATTCCGGGACAGACTCTGGAAACACCATATATTTT; CDR3 protein: CASSLDSGTDSGNTIYF; clone size: .; J gene: TRBJ1-3; D gene: TRBD1; V gene: TRBV5-4
CDR3 DNA: TGTGCCAGCAGCTCCCAAACAGGTAGCTATGGCTACACCTTC; CDR3 protein: CASSSQTGSYGYTF; clone size: .; J gene: TRBJ1-2; D gene: .; V gene: TRBV7-9
CDR3 DNA: TGTGCCACCAGTGATGGCCAGGCGGGGGCTGCGGAAGCTTTCTTT; CDR3 protein: CATSDGQAGAAEAFF; clone size: .; J gene: TRBJ1-1; D gene: .; V gene: TRBV24-1
CDR3 DNA: TGTGCCAGCAGCTTTCCCGGGACAGGGGGCACTGAAGCTTTCTTT; CDR3 protein: CASSFPGTGGTEAFF; clone size: few; J gene: TRBJ1-1; D gene: TRBD1; V gene: TRBV5-4
CDR3 DNA: TGTGCCAGCCATGGACAGGGGAAAACTGAAGCTTTCTTT; CDR3 protein: CASHGQGKTEAFF; clone size: .; J gene: TRBJ1-1; D gene: TRBD1; V gene: TRBV3-1/TRBV3-2
CDR3 DNA: TGCAGCGTTGGAGGGAAAAGCTCCTACGAGCAGTACTTC; CDR3 protein: CSVGGKSSYEQYF; clone size: .; J gene: TRBJ2-7; D gene: .; V gene: TRBV29-1
CDR3 DNA: TGTGCCAGCAGCTTAATGAGCGGCTACAATGAGCAGTTCTTC; CDR3 protein: CASSLMSGYNEQFF; clone size: .; J gene: TRBJ2-1; D gene: .; V gene: TRBV7-9
CDR3 DNA: TGTGCCAGTACGTCTGACAGTCCCCTAGGCAATCAGCCCCAGCATTTT; CDR3 protein: CASTSDSPLGNQPQHF; clone size: .; J gene: TRBJ1-5; D gene: .; V gene: TRBV19
CDR3 DNA: TGTGCCAGCAATCAGGGGAACCAAGAGACCCAGTACTTC; CDR3 protein: CASNQGNQETQYF; clone size: .; J gene: TRBJ2-5; D gene: .; V gene: TRBV9
CDR3 DNA: TGTGCCAGCAGGGCGGGACTAGCGGGAACCGGGGAGCTGTTTTTT; CDR3 protein: CASRAGLAGTGELFF; clone size: .; J gene: TRBJ2-2; D gene: TRBD2; V gene: TRBV27
CDR3 DNA: TGCGCCAGCAGCCAGGAGCGCGGGCCCTATAATTCACCCCTCCACTTT; CDR3 protein: CASSQERGPYNSPLHF; clone size: .; J gene: TRBJ1-6; D gene: .; V gene: TRBV4-1
CDR3 DNA: TGTGAAGTAGGGGCCGAGCAGTACTTC; CDR3 protein: CEVGAEQYF; clone size: .; J gene: TRBJ2-7; D gene: .; V gene: TRBV12-3/TRBV12-4
CDR3 DNA: TGCGCCAGCAGCTTGGAGGGACTAGCGGGGTACTTC; CDR3 protein: CASSLEGLAGYF; clone size: .; J gene: TRBJ2-5; D gene: TRBD2; V gene: TRBV5-1
CDR3 DNA: TGCGCCAGCAGCTTGGCCGGTCCGATCTACGAGCAGTACTTC; CDR3 protein: CASSLAGPIYEQYF; clone size: .; J gene: TRBJ2-7; D gene: .; V gene: TRBV5-1
CDR3 DNA: TGTGCCAGCTCACCTACGGGAGCTAACTATGGCTACACCTTC; CDR3 protein: CASSPTGANYGYTF; clone size: .; J gene: TRBJ1-2; D gene: .; V gene: TRBV18
CDR3 DNA: TGTGCCAGCAGCCAAAACTTGGTAGAGACCCAGTACTTC; CDR3 protein: CASSQNLVETQYF; clone size: .; J gene: TRBJ2-5; D gene: .; V gene: TRBV14
CDR3 DNA: TGTGCCTGGAGTGTGGGGGCGGTGGAGACCCAGTACTTC; CDR3 protein: CAWSVGAVETQYF; clone size: .; J gene: TRBJ2-5; D gene: .; V gene: TRBV30
CDR3 DNA: TGTGCCAGCAGACATCATCGGGGGGGTAGCGGGAGCGGCACCGGGGAGCTGTTTTTT; CDR3 protein: CASRHHRGGSGSGTGELFF; clone size: .; J gene: TRBJ2-2; D gene: TRBD2; V gene: TRBV5-4
CDR3 DNA: TGCGCCAGCGAGAGCTCTGGGGCTCGTCTAAGGTTCTTC; CDR3 protein: CASESSGARLRFF; clone size: few; J gene: TRBJ2-1; D gene: .; V gene: TRBV5-1
CDR3 DNA: TGTGCCAGCAGCCAAGTTTCGGCTAGCGGGAGTGAGACCCAGTACTTC; CDR3 protein: CASSQVSASGSETQYF; clone size: few; J gene: TRBJ2-5; D gene: TRBD2; V gene: TRBV3-1/TRBV3-2
CDR3 DNA: TGTGCCAGTAGACTAGCGGGGGAGTCCACCGGGGAGCTGTTTTTT; CDR3 protein: CASRLAGESTGELFF; clone size: .; J gene: TRBJ2-2; D gene: TRBD2; V gene: TRBV19
CDR3 DNA: TGTGCCAGTAGTACCGGGACACTGAACACTGAAGCTTTCTTT; CDR3 protein: CASSTGTLNTEAFF; clone size: .; J gene: TRBJ1-1; D gene: .; V gene: TRBV19
CDR3 DNA: TGTGCCAGTGCGAACAGGGGCCAGCCCCAGCATTTT; CDR3 protein: CASANRGQPQHF; clone size: .; J gene: TRBJ1-5; D gene: TRBD1; V gene: TRBV19
CDR3 DNA: TGCGCCAGCAGCCAAGACCAGACAGGGCAGATCTATGGCTACACCTTC; CDR3 protein: CASSQDQTGQIYGYTF; clone size: .; J gene: TRBJ1-2; D gene: TRBD1; V gene: TRBV4-1
CDR3 DNA: TGTGCCAGCAGCTCAACCGGGACAGGGTATGGCTACACCTTC; CDR3 protein: CASSSTGTGYGYTF; clone size: .; J gene: TRBJ1-2; D gene: TRBD1; V gene: TRBV5-4
CDR3 DNA: TGTGCCAGTAGTCTGCGGGAATCGCCAGATACGCAGTATTTT; CDR3 protein: CASSLRESPDTQYF; clone size: .; J gene: TRBJ2-3; D gene: .; V gene: TRBV19
CDR3 DNA: TGTGCCAGCAGCCAAGTAGTCAGGTACGAGCAGTACTTC; CDR3 protein: CASSQVVRYEQYF; clone size: .; J gene: TRBJ2-7; D gene: .; V gene: TRBV3-1/TRBV3-2
CDR3 DNA: TGTGCCAGCAGCTTAACAGTGCTGGAGACCCAGTACTTC; CDR3 protein: CASSLTVLETQYF; clone size: .; J gene: TRBJ2-5; D gene: .; V gene: TRBV7-9
CDR3 DNA: TGTGCCAGCAGCCTCACCAGGGGGCCGGGAGAGCAGTACTTC; CDR3 protein: CASSLTRGPGEQYF; clone size: .; J gene: TRBJ2-7; D gene: TRBD1; V gene: TRBV7-2
CDR3 DNA: TGCGCCAGCAGCCCGGGAGGGCCCCCCTACAATGAGCAGTTCTTC; CDR3 protein: CASSPGGPPYNEQFF; clone size: .; J gene: TRBJ2-1; D gene: TRBD2; V gene: TRBV5-1
CDR3 DNA: TGTGCCAGCAGTGGCGGTGTTGGGGAGCTGTTTTTT; CDR3 protein: CASSGGVGELFF; clone size: .; J gene: TRBJ2-2; D gene: .; V gene: TRBV12-3/TRBV12-4
CDR3 DNA: TGCAGTGCTAGTGAGGGACAGGTCAACACTGAAGCTTTCTTT; CDR3 protein: CSASEGQVNTEAFF; clone size: .; J gene: TRBJ1-1; D gene: TRBD1; V gene: TRBV20-1
CDR3 DNA: TGTGCCAGCAGCCTGACAGGGGGTTCCTACAATGAGCAGTTCTTC; CDR3 protein: CASSLTGGSYNEQFF; clone size: .; J gene: TRBJ2-1; D gene: TRBD1; V gene: TRBV7-9
CDR3 DNA: TGTGCCAGCTCACCAATGACATCGACGGGACATTACAATGAGCAGTTCTTC; CDR3 protein: CASSPMTSTGHYNEQFF; clone size: once; J gene: TRBJ2-1; D gene: .; V gene: TRBV18